One and the same sample provided the 13 T cell receptor beta chains below, sequenced in a study of beta chain features in type 1 diabetes. As every portion of the isolated RNA was reverse transcribed, the sequencing read expressed TCRB transcripts. Generated by immunoSEQ multiplex PCR, the TCRdb table keeps only in-frame clones and is missing some. Among roughly 730,000 clones listed, about an eighth were seen once. Regarding the study as a whole: All four CD4+ subsets of Type 1 diabetes patients contained TCRB CDR3s that were moderately but significantly shorter.

No antigens are known for them. Input material: naive CD4+ T cells from blood. The receptors derive from a young man with type 1 diabetes.

The sample holds a few counts of this clone. This chain uses TRBV15 with TRBJ2-7; either TRBD1 or TRBD2 may fit D (5 bases each). The CDR3 runs 17 residues. Trimming left V 0 bases short and J 4 bases short, with 19 bases between. Per the germline V gene, CDR1 is LNHNV and CDR2 is YYDKDF (reference sequence). CDR3 sequence (DNA): TGTGCCACCAGCAGAGAGTTGTCCGGGGACGCCCAGTACGAGCAGTACTTC. Residues: CATSRELSGDAQYEQYF.

The rearrangement links TRBV5-6 to TRBJ2-7, with 11 bases identical to TRBD1. This CDR3 is built from 15 residues. The V segment lost 3 bases and the J segment 2 bases; nucleotides outside the gene matches: 4. Germline lookup yields CDR1 SGHDT and CDR2 YYEEEE. The CDR3, as DNA: TGTGCCAGCAGCTCAGCGGGACAGGGGGCCTACGAGCAGTACTTC. Its protein product is CASSSAGQGAYEQYF.

This clone has only a few counts. The chain recombines TRBV19 with TRBJ2-7; 7 bases map to TRBD1. Trimming took 6 bases from V and 6 from J; bases not matched to a gene: 20. CDR3 size: 17 residues. Germline values: CDR1 LNHDA, CDR2 SQIVND (reference sequence). The CDR3 nucleotides read TGTGCCAGTAGCCGATTAGGGGCAGGACAGGCGGACTCCGAGCAGTACTTC. Its translation is CASSRLGAGQADSEQYF.

J is TRBJ1-2 and V is TRBV4-1; no definite D call. This CDR3 is 17 amino acids long. Germline V CDR1 and CDR2: MGHRA, YSYEKL. V lost 3 bases and J lost 4, with 21 bases in between. CDR3 loop: CASSQGVQATQGYGYTF. The CDR3 DNA is TGCGCCAGCAGCCAGGGCGTTCAGGCGACACAAGGCTATGGCTACACCTTC.

The table lists this clone with a few counts. The rearrangement links TRBV6-1 to TRBJ1-2, with D unresolved. With 4 bases removed from V and 4 bases from J, the gap between germline ends came to 10 bases. This CDR3 comprises 13 residues. CDR1 MNHNS and CDR2 SASEGT come from the germline V gene. In nucleotides, the CDR3 is TGTGCCAGCAGTGTTTCCCAAACCTATGGCTACACCTTC. Translated: CASSVSQTYGYTF.

The chain uses TRBV7-3 and TRBJ2-7; D is possibly TRBD1 (5 bases). Germline CDR1 and CDR2: SGHTA and FQGTGA. Trimming removed 6 bases at V and 2 bases at J, with 11 bases between. CDR3 size: 13 residues. The CDR3 bases are TGTGCCAGCAGTCATGACAGTGCCTACGAGCAGTACTTC. Translation: CASSHDSAYEQYF.

V and J are TRBV29-1 and TRBJ2-7; 8 bases are a match to TRBD2. CDR3 size: 13 residues. The junction had 10 bases not matched to a gene; V was cut back by 6 bases and J by 6 bases. Germline CDR1 and CDR2: SQVTM and ANQGSEA. CDR3 nucleotides: TGCAGCGTCCGAGCCGCGGGGGGCGGCGAGCAGTACTTC. It encodes CSVRAAGGGEQYF.

This clone was found many times. The V gene is TRBV14, the J gene TRBJ2-1; maybe TRBD2 (5 bases). CDR1 and CDR2 (germline): SGHDN, FVKESK. The CDR3 sequence is 13 residues long. The germline V and J ends were trimmed by 1 base and 12 bases, with 13 bases remaining between them. The DNA of the CDR3 is TGTGCCAGCAGCCAAGTGGAAGCGGCGCGGCAGTTCTTC. This translates into CASSQVEAARQFF.

The chain couples TRBV30 to TRBJ2-1, with D tentatively TRBD1 (6 bases). The V and J ends lost 7 bases and 7 bases respectively, with 17 bases between them. CDR3 length: 13 residues. The V gene's germline CDR1 is GTSNPN and CDR2 SVGIG (reference sequence). The CDR3 nucleotides read TGTGCCTTTAACAGGGCCCCGGGGAATGAGCAGTTCTTC. This encodes CAFNRAPGNEQFF. Supplemented by reference TRBV30 and TRBJ2-1, the full variable domain reads SQTIHQWPATLVQPVGSPLSLECTVEGTSNPNLYWYRQAAGRGLQLLFYSVGIGQISSEVPQNLSASRPQDRQFILSSKKLLLSDSGFYLCAFNRAPGNEQFFGPGTRLTVL.

A few counts support this clone. The rearrangement links TRBV21-1 to TRBJ2-7; TRBD2 is the table's D call, not checked against the DNA. TRBV21-1 is tagged as a pseudogene. This CDR3 is built from 18 residues. The CDR3 is CASSRQGRTSLIRYEQYF. The DNA for the CDR3 is TGTGCCAGCAGCAGGCAGGGGCGGACTAGCTTAATCCGCTACGAGCAGTACTTC.

This sequence joins TRBV5-1 and TRBJ1-6; unclear D gene. Trimming took 4 bases from V and 11 from J, leaving 16 bases between them. The CDR3 is made up of 14 amino acids. In germline, CDR1 is SGHRS, CDR2 YFSETQ. CDR3 sequence reads: CASSPGEGVTPLHF. DNA of the CDR3: TGCGCCAGCAGCCCGGGCGAGGGCGTGACACCCCTCCACTTT. Full variable domain (missing parts from reference TRBV5-1 and TRBJ1-6): KAGVTQTPRYLIKTRGQQVTLSCSPISGHRSVSWYQQTPGQGLQFLFEYFSETQRNKGNFPGRFSGRQFSNSRSEMNVSTLELGDSALYLCASSPGEGVTPLHFGNGTRLTVT.

This clone was found a few times. The chain joins TRBV5-4 to TRBJ2-2; tentatively, D is TRBD1 (6 bases). The germline V gene encodes CDR1 SGHNT and CDR2 YYREEE (reference sequence). Deletions cut 6 bases from V and 0 bases from J, with 18 bases between. The CDR3 covers 17 residues. The CDR3 DNA is TGTGCCAGCACCAAGGACAGTACGTTCGCGAACACCGGGGAGCTGTTTTTT. Translated: CASTKDSTFANTGELFF.

The chain couples TRBV18 to TRBJ2-7, with 9 bases matching TRBD1. This CDR3 is 14 amino acids long. J lost 3 bases, V lost 6 bases, and 6 bases had no gene match. Germline lookup yields CDR1 KGHSH and CDR2 LQKENI. CDR3 loop: CASSRTGVNYEQYF. CDR3 coding DNA: TGTGCCAGCTCTCGGACAGGGGTGAACTACGAGCAGTACTTC.